This T cell receptor beta chain came from a study of cytotoxic CD8 clonotypes in ibrutinib-treated CLL (dated by TCRdb to about 2021). Looking at the study overall: The cohort was composed of around twelve relapsed/refractory and about 15 treatment-naive patients; IGHV unmutated status was identified in roughly 17 patients. Responses were partial in 24 patients and complete in 2; after median around 72 months follow-up, about 14 stayed in remission and roughly twelve progressed. On average, each sample had 255,043 productive templates and more than 75,000 productive rearrangements. Of the 90 or so participants in the trial, 25 to 30 had longitudinal samples available. The response samples were drawn at a median of roughly twelve months into treatment, with a range of roughly 6 to 36 months. Cryopreserved peripheral blood mononuclear cells were collected at three points: before therapy, at response, and at either sustained remission or disease progression. Findings and caveats that apply to the study as a whole: Public clonotypes were found to be uncommon and were observed to contract or remain stable during treatment; the increase in clonality was shown to reflect expansion of private clonotypes at ibrutinib response. At baseline, clonality was higher than in age-matched healthy donors and showed a strong correlation with circulating CD8+ T-cell counts. An increase in clonality was observed at ibrutinib response, with clonality remaining stable during sustained remission and falling back toward baseline at progression. Sampling times were not matched between sustained-remission and progressing patients, and lymph node repertoires were not studied.

The goal of deep resolution MiSeq sequencing was a depth between 1 in 1 million and 1 in 200,000 T cells, and coverage averaged 10x per clonotype. The immunoSEQ hsTCRB Kit was used to generate the TCR beta libraries. For the original study's pipeline: The data were analyzed with ImmunoSEQ Analyzer and ImmunoSEQ Data Assistant, and V, D and J gene assignments followed IMGT definitions. Clonality was computed as one minus normalized Shannon entropy of productive rearrangement frequencies, ranging from 0 to 1. Only overrepresented clonotypes making up at least 0.05% of the repertoire of each patient were included in the public clonotype analysis. Repertoires from approximately 13 age-matched healthy donors in immuneACCESS were used as clonality controls. TCRdb stores this immuneACCESS table with in-frame sequences only. Part of the clones is absent; in the studies checked, under half of the shortfall reflects unresolved V genes, and no reason is known for the rest. V and J calls and clone size are as listed in that table; D and trimming were resolved from the DNA. Here the sample has 20,000 to 25,000 clones; around 72% occur a single time. The biggest ten clones account for approximately 7.8% of the sample.

Roughly 2 micrograms of genomic DNA were extracted from cryopreserved PBMCs for TCR beta library preparation. Longitudinal blood samples from CLL patients on ibrutinib monotherapy were analyzed using high-throughput TCR beta sequencing. Patients were enrolled in a phase 2 open-label single-center ibrutinib monotherapy trial. The germline V gene encodes CDR1 SGHVS and CDR2 FQNEAQ. The trim is 1 base for V and 6 bases for J, with a gap of 16 bases between the germline ends. Including the terminal cysteine and phenylalanine, the CDR3 comprises 16 residues. Of the read, only the CDR3 DNA is kept; its 48 bases are in frame from base 1. On this clone: No antigen is known for it. The sample holds no much larger clone one base away, and base qualities are not on file.

The receptor was derived from a human donor with chronic lymphocytic leukemia. The starting material was PBMCs, obtained before ibrutinib treatment. This chain joins TRBV7-8 to TRBJ2-1; the D gene lacks a confident call. This receptor has the CDR3 CASSLVPQGPINEQFF. The DNA sequence is TGTGCCAGCAGCTTAGTACCCCAAGGGCCGATCAATGAGCAGTTCTTC.